This entry describes one T cell receptor (beta chain). The target antigen is unknown. Trimming removed 0 bases at V and 4 bases at J, with 10 bases between. CDR1 is LGHNA, CDR2 YSLEER, per germline. This CDR3 contains 15 residues. This sample was taken from a study of T-cell memory formation after mild COVID-19. Whole-study context: TCR clusters were largely donor specific.

TCRdb called the 5' RACE reads again in MiXCR, with one record for every CDR3 protein. The sample has roughly 580,000 distinct CDR3 sequences, 15% to 20% seen once. Study-wide findings and caveats: Shrinking CD4+ clones resided mostly in CM and EM, and CD8+ ones in EMRA. From day 15 to 85, contracting clones were balanced between CD4 and CD8, whereas later expanders leaned toward CD4+.

The sequenced material came from PBMCs or a T cell subset sorted from them (not recorded which). The V call is TRBV4-3, the J call TRBJ2-4; TRBD1 might be the D (6 bases). The source of this sequence is an adult woman who had mild COVID-19 (a few samples of this study predate the infection). Cell type and time point are not known. The CDR3 DNA sequence: TGCGCCAGCAGCCAAGAGCTCCAGGGGAAAAACATTCAGTACTTC. It specifies CASSQELQGKNIQYF.